The rows below give T cell receptor beta chains drawn from one sample of a study of cytomegalovirus exposure and HLA in healthy donors. Sequenced by immunoSEQ multiplex PCR; TCRdb stores in-frame clones only, minus some. The table lists roughly 77,000 clones, 60% to 85% of them singletons. The sample was PBMCs. The source is a man aged 40-55 years in good health and CMV-seronegative. The CDR3 runs from the conserved cysteine through the conserved F or W. The order of the fields is V gene, J gene, clone size, CDR3 protein. Expanded clones get a size class; other rows say once, few or many, or leave the size out.

v_call: TRBV30; j_call: TRBJ2-7; clone_size: -; cdr3_aa: CAWNGDYEQYF
v_call: TRBV9; j_call: TRBJ2-3; clone_size: -; cdr3_aa: CASSPLPTDTQYF
v_call: TRBV19; j_call: TRBJ2-2; clone_size: few; cdr3_aa: CASSLPSGTNTGELFF
v_call: TRBV9; j_call: TRBJ2-7; clone_size: -; cdr3_aa: CASSESGNAWEQYF
v_call: TRBV7-3; j_call: TRBJ2-3; clone_size: -; cdr3_aa: CASSPAGEGEDLSTDTQYF
v_call: TRBV28; j_call: TRBJ2-1; clone_size: -; cdr3_aa: CASKTSGVYNEQFF
v_call: TRBV21-1; j_call: TRBJ2-3; clone_size: -; cdr3_aa: CASSRGGLGSTDTQYF
v_call: TRBV6-1; j_call: TRBJ2-1; clone_size: few; cdr3_aa: CASTLDRREQFF
v_call: TRBV5-1; j_call: TRBJ1-1; clone_size: -; cdr3_aa: CASGHKKNTEAFF
v_call: TRBV6-1; j_call: TRBJ1-5; clone_size: -; cdr3_aa: CASNEGSSYNQPQHF
v_call: TRBV28; j_call: TRBJ2-5; clone_size: -; cdr3_aa: CASSLGLKTQYF
v_call: TRBV2; j_call: TRBJ2-2; clone_size: -; cdr3_aa: CASCSGGELFF
v_call: TRBV9; j_call: TRBJ1-2; clone_size: -; cdr3_aa: CASSSGTVGYTF
v_call: TRBV28; j_call: TRBJ1-2; clone_size: once; cdr3_aa: CASSLRADRYTF
v_call: TRBV5-6; j_call: TRBJ2-2; clone_size: -; cdr3_aa: CASSLWPKNTGELFF
v_call: TRBV30; j_call: TRBJ2-7; clone_size: -; cdr3_aa: CAWAPWSESEQYF
v_call: TRBV4-2; j_call: TRBJ2-3; clone_size: -; cdr3_aa: CASSQSGGAGGQDTQYF
v_call: TRBV28; j_call: TRBJ2-7; clone_size: -; cdr3_aa: CASSFPQQGSSYEQYF
v_call: TRBV10-3; j_call: TRBJ2-7; clone_size: -; cdr3_aa: CAITDRVGEQYF
v_call: TRBV5-4; j_call: TRBJ2-7; clone_size: -; cdr3_aa: CASSRTGTSAYEQYF
v_call: TRBV7-9; j_call: TRBJ1-1; clone_size: -; cdr3_aa: CASSTTPGFMNTEAFF
v_call: TRBV6-5; j_call: TRBJ2-7; clone_size: -; cdr3_aa: CASSPTGTSSYEQYF